Below are 8 T cell receptor beta chains sequenced from a single sample in a study of T cell changes during pregnancy in multiple sclerosis. Libraries were prepared by immunoSEQ multiplex PCR; TCRdb keeps only in-frame clonotypes and omits some of them. The table lists some 85,000 clones, around 94% of them singletons. Sample: peripheral blood, taken in the third trimester of pregnancy. All receptors derive from a female donor with multiple sclerosis, enrolled in a pregnancy study.

The gene calls are TRBV2 and TRBJ2-1; TRBD1 matches 8 bases. V was pared by 3 bases and J by 7 bases, with 14 bases of the junction left unmatched. Germline V gene sequence: CDR1 SNHLY, CDR2 FYNNEI. This CDR3 comprises 17 residues. The CDR3 bases are TGTGCCAGCAGTGATTTAAACCCCGACAGGGGAAGGAATGAGCAGTTCTTC. This codes for CASSDLNPDRGRNEQFF.

This clone was seen only a few times. Other DNA sequences of this sample code for an identical CDR3. The chain recombines TRBV2 with TRBJ1-1; D gene uncertain. Germline assignment: CDR1 SNHLY and CDR2 FYNNEI. The V and J ends lost 5 bases and 1 base respectively, with 8 bases between them. The CDR3 contains 13 residues. The DNA of the CDR3 is TGTGCCAGCAGTCGGGATTGGAACACTGAAGCTTTCTTT. Encoded protein: CASSRDWNTEAFF.

This clone was observed a handful of times. This chain uses TRBV5-5 with TRBJ2-7, with 11 bases matching TRBD2. V lost 1 base to trimming and J lost 2 bases; unmatched junction nucleotides: 2. Looked up from germline, CDR1 is SGHKS and CDR2 is YYEKEE (reference sequence). This CDR3 has 15 amino acids. The CDR3 DNA sequence: TGTGCCAGCAGCTTGACTAGCGGGAGCACCTACGAGCAGTACTTC. It yields the protein CASSLTSGSTYEQYF.

CDR3 sequence: CASSQDLNQPQHF. The CDR3, as DNA: TGTGCCAGCAGCCAAGATCTGAATCAGCCCCAGCATTTT. The chain joins TRBV4-2 to TRBJ1-5; D is unresolved. In germline, CDR1 is LGHNA, CDR2 YNFKEQ. The CDR3 is made up of 13 amino acids. V was trimmed by 0 bases and J by 4 bases, leaving 4 bases between them.

The gene calls are TRBV5-4 and TRBJ2-7, with D perhaps matching TRBD1 (6 bases). Germline assignment: CDR1 SGHNT and CDR2 YYREEE (reference sequence). The V end was cut by 4 bases, the J end by 2 bases, with 16 bases between. This CDR3 is built from 15 residues. The CDR3 sequence: CASSRGGIAPYEQYF. In DNA form, the CDR3 reads TGTGCCAGCAGCCGAGGGGGAATCGCCCCCTACGAGCAGTACTTC. Combining the CDR3 with reference TRBV5-4 and TRBJ2-7 gives the whole variable domain ETGVTQSPTHLIKTRGQQVTLRCSSQSGHNTVSWYQQALGQGPQFIFQYYREEENGRGNFPPRFSGLQFPNYSSELNVNALELDDSALYLCASSRGGIAPYEQYFGPGTRLTVT.

This chain joins TRBV11-1 and TRBJ1-1; 9 bases are a match to TRBD1. V lost 5 bases to trimming and J lost 1 base; unmatched junction nucleotides: 5. The CDR3 has 15 residues. Germline CDR1 is SGHAT and CDR2 is FQDESV (reference sequence). CDR3 sequence (DNA): TGTGCCAGCAGCCGGACAGGGGTCGCGAACACTGAAGCTTTCTTT. Amino acids: CASSRTGVANTEAFF.

This rearrangement joins TRBV7-6 to TRBJ2-7; D ambiguous. Germline assignment: CDR1 SGHVS and CDR2 FNYEAQ. V lost 1 base and J 7 bases, leaving 11 bases between the germline ends. The length of the CDR3 is 13 residues. The CDR3 coding sequence is TGTGCCAGCAGCTTAGGAACCCGGAGTGAGCAGTACTTC. Its translation: CASSLGTRSEQYF.

The rearrangement joins TRBV6-5 to TRBJ2-1; TRBD1 aligns across 7 bases. There are 16 residues in the CDR3. V dropped 3 bases and J dropped 5; count of bases not matched to a gene: 10. CDR1 MNHEY and CDR2 SVGAGI come from the germline V gene. The CDR3 DNA follows: TGTGCCAGCAGTTATTTTGGGGACCAGGGGGACAATGAGCAGTTCTTC. It yields the protein CASSYFGDQGDNEQFF.